These 26 T cell receptor beta chains share one sample of origin, sequenced in a study of patients and donors after allogeneic stem cell transplantation. TCRdb independently ran MiXCR on the RT-PCR reads; one entry per CDR3 protein. The data show over 200,000 distinct CDR3 sequences, around 40% seen once. Sequenced: blood, either unsorted or a sorted T cell fraction (not recorded which). All receptors come from a human donor who was either an allogeneic HSCT recipient or a stem cell or donor lymphocyte infusion donor (not recorded which). It is not recorded whose cells these are; they may come from a transplant donor.

The gene calls are TRBV25-1 and TRBJ2-5; D might be TRBD1 (6 bases). From germline, CDR1 is MGHDK and CDR2 SYGVNS. This CDR3 is 14 amino acids long. V shed 6 bases and J shed 2 bases, with 13 bases lying between them. The CDR3 coding sequence is TGTGCCAGCAGCCGGGACACTCTACAAGAGACCCAGTACTTC. As protein: CASSRDTLQETQYF.

The chain recombines TRBV12-2 with TRBJ1-1; TRBD1, the table's D call, lacks a check against the DNA. TRBV12-2 is a pseudogene locus. The CDR3 covers 19 residues. Written as DNA, the CDR3 is TGTGCAAGTCGCCCCCGGTGGGACCGAAAAACTCCAGAGAACACTGAAGCTTTCTTT. Its translation: CASRPRWDRKTPENTEAFF.

This sequence joins TRBV6-2 or TRBV6-3 and TRBJ1-5, with a weak D call TRBD1 (6 bases). The germline gives CDR1 MNHEY, CDR2 SVGEGT. Trimming shortened V by 5 bases and J by 3 bases, and 11 bases separated the two germline ends. The CDR3 runs 14 residues. The DNA of the CDR3 is TGTGCCAGCAGTCCCCACAGGGACAATCAGCCCCAGCATTTT. This sequence encodes CASSPHRDNQPQHF.

This chain joins TRBV20-1 and TRBJ1-2, with 8 bases that match TRBD1. Germline loops: CDR1 DFQATT, CDR2 SNEGSKA (reference sequence). Trimming removed 1 base from V and 8 bases from J; junction bases left unmatched: 12. The CDR3 has 15 amino acids. CDR3 loop: CSARVGQGPLGGYTF. CDR3 coding DNA: TGCAGTGCTAGAGTTGGACAGGGTCCCTTGGGGGGCTACACCTTC.

The chain carries TRBV6-5 and TRBJ1-1; TRBD1 agrees at 7 bases. With 5 bases clipped from V and 0 bases from J, the junction kept 3 bases outside the gene matches. Germline-derived CDR1 and CDR2 are MNHEY and SVGAGI. The CDR3 runs 14 residues. The DNA of the CDR3 is TGTGCCAGCAGTCCGACAGGGATGAACACTGAAGCTTTCTTT. This sequence encodes CASSPTGMNTEAFF.

This clonotype was seen a few times. This sequence joins TRBV5-1 and TRBJ1-1; D is undetermined. V shed 1 base and J shed 3 bases, with 7 bases lying between them. Germline V gene sequence: CDR1 SGHRS, CDR2 YFSETQ. The CDR3 extends over 13 amino acids. For the CDR3, the DNA is TGCGCCAGCAGCTTGCTCCAGGACACTGAAGCTTTCTTT. It yields the protein CASSLLQDTEAFF.

The J gene is TRBJ1-2, the V gene TRBV3-1; 8 bases line up with TRBD1. V trimming: 1 base; J trimming: 7 bases; junction bases outside the gene matches: 8. Germline loops: CDR1 LGHDT, CDR2 YNNKEL (reference sequence). The CDR3 runs to 15 residues. The CDR3, as DNA: TGTGCCAGCAGCCAAGCCACATTGACAGGGGTTGGCTACACCTTC. It yields the protein CASSQATLTGVGYTF.

This chain uses TRBV5-1 with TRBJ2-3, with TRBD1 as a possible D gene (5 bases). The CDR3 length is 15 residues. Deletions cut 1 base from V and 3 bases from J, with 12 bases between. Germline-derived CDR1 and CDR2 are SGHRS and YFSETQ. As DNA, the CDR3 is TGCGCCAGCAGCTTGAGGGGTAGAATGACAGATACGCAGTATTTT. Protein sequence: CASSLRGRMTDTQYF.

The J gene is TRBJ1-1, the V gene TRBV28; D gene unclear. Germline-derived CDR1 and CDR2 are MDHEN and SYDVKM. V gave up 6 bases and J gave up 1 base, with 15 bases separating them. The CDR3 has 15 residues. CDR3 region: CASSRSRSGNTEAFF. Here the CDR3 DNA reads TGTGCCAGCAGCCGTTCAAGGTCCGGGAACACTGAAGCTTTCTTT.

This clonotype was observed a handful of times. The rearrangement links TRBV5-1 to TRBJ2-1; no clear D. Germline-derived CDR1 and CDR2 are SGHRS and YFSETQ. This CDR3 has 13 residues. Trimming left V 4 bases short and J 6 bases short, with 11 bases between. The CDR3 DNA follows: TGCGCCAGCAGCCTGCGGCTTGGCAATGAGCAGTTCTTC. This translates into CASSLRLGNEQFF.

This clonotype was found a few times. The chain couples TRBV12-3 or TRBV12-4 to TRBJ1-5; TRBD1 is a possible D gene (6 bases). Trimming pared 5 bases from V and 2 bases from J, leaving 10 bases between. The CDR3 is 14 residues long. The CDR3 DNA sequence: TGTGCCAGCAGTCCAGGGGCAGGCAATCAGCCCCAGCATTTT. As protein: CASSPGAGNQPQHF.

The V and J genes are TRBV29-1 and TRBJ1-2; 10 bases map to TRBD1. J lost 6 bases, V lost 5 bases, and 6 bases had no gene match. This CDR3 is built from 13 residues. Germline lookup yields CDR1 SQVTM and CDR2 ANQGSEA. The CDR3 protein is CSVTGTGANGYTF. In nucleotides, the CDR3 is TGCAGCGTTACCGGGACAGGGGCCAATGGCTACACCTTC.

There are a few counts of this clonotype. The V call is TRBV20-1, the J call TRBJ2-7; D possibly corresponds to TRBD2 (5 bases). Germline CDR1 is DFQATT and CDR2 is SNEGSKA (reference sequence). V lost 1 base and J 5 bases, leaving 15 bases between the germline ends. This CDR3 contains 14 residues. Written as DNA, the CDR3 is TGCAGTGCTAGAGGGATCCCCCTCGGGGACGAGCAGTACTTC. Amino acid sequence: CSARGIPLGDEQYF.

The chain uses TRBV4-1 and TRBJ2-4; D is perhaps TRBD1 (6 bases). The CDR3 has 16 amino acids. V was trimmed by 1 base and J by 0 bases, leaving 10 bases between them. CDR1 is MGHRA and CDR2 is YSYEKL in the germline V gene. The CDR3 loop reads CASSQAQGLAKNIQYF. CDR3 sequence (DNA): TGCGCCAGCAGCCAAGCTCAGGGGCTAGCCAAAAACATTCAGTACTTC.

This chain joins TRBV29-1 and TRBJ1-1; D gene ambiguous. Trimming removed 6 bases at V and 0 bases at J, with 14 bases between. Germline V gene sequence: CDR1 SQVTM, CDR2 ANQGSEA. This CDR3 is built from 14 residues. The CDR3 DNA follows: TGCAGCGTGGGTTTACAGCTGCTGAACACTGAAGCTTTCTTT. Translating gives CSVGLQLLNTEAFF.

The chain combines TRBV11-2 with TRBJ1-3; perhaps TRBD1 as D (5 bases). V was shortened by 3 bases and J by 6 bases, with 15 bases between the two germline ends. Germline values: CDR1 SGHAT, CDR2 FQNNGV. The CDR3 totals 15 residues. The CDR3 DNA reads as TGTGCCAGCAGCTTGGGGCGGTGGATGGAAAACACCATATATTTT. This codes for CASSLGRWMENTIYF. Full variable domain (outside the CDR3, taken from reference TRBV11-2 and TRBJ1-3): EAGVAQSPRYKIIEKRQSVAFWCNPISGHATLYWYQQILGQGPKLLIQFQNNGVVDDSQLPKDRFSAERLKGVDSTLKIQPAKLEDSAVYLCASSLGRWMENTIYFGEGSWLTVV.

This chain uses TRBV12-3 or TRBV12-4 with TRBJ1-6; no clear D. There are 13 residues in the CDR3. With 3 bases removed from V and 7 bases from J, the gap between germline ends came to 7 bases. The CDR3 nucleotides read TGTGCCAGCAGTTTCGTACAGAATTCACCCCTCCACTTT. This codes for CASSFVQNSPLHF.

This chain joins TRBV11-1 and TRBJ2-2; perhaps TRBD2 as D (6 bases). There are 15 residues in the CDR3. V lost 6 bases to trimming and J lost 3 bases, with 14 bases between them. The germline V gene has CDR1 SGHAT and CDR2 FQDESV (reference sequence). The CDR3: CASRIGGTHTGELFF. As DNA, the CDR3 is TGTGCCAGCAGAATTGGGGGGACCCACACCGGGGAGCTGTTTTTT. The full variable domain, its missing parts supplied by reference TRBV11-1 and TRBJ2-2, is EAEVAQSPRYKITEKSQAVAFWCDPISGHATLYWYRQILGQGPELLVQFQDESVVDDSQLPKDRFSAERLKGVDSTLKIQPAELGDSAMYLCASRIGGTHTGELFFGEGSRLTVL.

This clonotype occurred a few times. V and J are TRBV6-2 or TRBV6-3 and TRBJ1-1, with D tentatively TRBD1 (5 bases). The V end lost 5 bases, the J end lost 11 bases, and 15 bases lay between the germline ends. CDR1 and CDR2 (germline): MNHEY, SVGEGT. The CDR3 covers 12 residues. CDR3 sequence (DNA): TGTGCCAGCAGTAAAACGGGACTAGAGGCTTTCTTT. This translates into CASSKTGLEAFF.

The rearrangement joins TRBV12-3 or TRBV12-4 to TRBJ2-1; 10 bases agree with TRBD2. This CDR3 region has 15 residues. Trimming at V came to 6 bases and at J to 4 bases, leaving 6 bases not matched to a gene. The CDR3 sequence: CASRPSGGDYNEQFF. Here the CDR3 DNA reads TGTGCCAGCAGACCCAGCGGGGGGGATTACAATGAGCAGTTCTTC.

This clonotype appeared a few times. This rearrangement joins TRBV20-1 to TRBJ2-3, with 8 bases identical to TRBD2. With 4 bases clipped from V and 5 bases from J, the junction kept 2 bases outside the gene matches. Germline loops: CDR1 DFQATT, CDR2 SNEGSKA (reference sequence). The CDR3 totals 12 residues. The CDR3 nucleotides read TGCAGTGCTAAAGCGGGGGTAGATACGCAGTATTTT. This translates into CSAKAGVDTQYF.

The J gene is TRBJ1-1, the V gene TRBV10-3; D is perhaps TRBD1 (5 bases). The CDR3 spans 14 residues. Germline V gene lookup returns CDR1 ENHRY and CDR2 SYGVKD. The V end was cut by 0 bases, the J end by 5 bases, with 10 bases between. This chain's CDR3 is CAISESWGGTEAFF. In nucleotides, the CDR3 is TGTGCCATCAGTGAGTCGTGGGGGGGTACTGAAGCTTTCTTT.

This clonotype was counted a few times. The chain employs TRBV20-1 and TRBJ1-6, with D unclear. Germline-derived CDR1 and CDR2 are DFQATT and SNEGSKA (reference sequence). Trimming took off 6 bases at V and 6 bases at J, with 18 bases between the two ends. The CDR3 spans 15 residues. CDR3 nucleotides: TGCAGTGCCACCGAGAAGGGAAGCGGTAATTCACCCCTCCACTTT. This gives the protein CSATEKGSGNSPLHF.

The chain joins TRBV27 to TRBJ2-2, with 7 bases matching TRBD2. This CDR3 is built from 16 residues. CDR1 MNHEY and CDR2 SMNVEV come from the germline V gene (reference sequence). The V segment lost 7 bases and the J segment 5 bases; nucleotides outside the gene matches: 13. The CDR3 is CASNIGPGGGTGELFF. The CDR3 DNA is TGTGCCAGCAACATAGGGCCCGGGGGAGGGACCGGGGAGCTGTTTTTT.

V gene TRBV5-1 combines with J gene TRBJ1-6, with TRBD1 matching over 8 bases. This CDR3 has 13 residues. Per the germline V gene, CDR1 is SGHRS and CDR2 is YFSETQ. Unmatched junction bases numbered 2, after V lost 4 bases and J lost 8 bases. For the CDR3, the DNA is TGCGCCAGCAGCGCGGGACAGGATTCACCCCTCCACTTT. It encodes CASSAGQDSPLHF.

The chain carries TRBV27 and TRBJ2-7; TRBD2 might be the D (5 bases). Germline V gene data show CDR1 as MNHEY and CDR2 as SMNVEV (reference sequence). This CDR3 has 15 amino acids. V shed 9 bases and J shed 0 bases, with 18 bases lying between them. Here the CDR3 reads CARPPLPGSSYEQYF. The CDR3 DNA reads as TGTGCCAGACCCCCCCTACCGGGGAGCTCCTACGAGCAGTACTTC.